The TCR beta chain described here comes from a study of T cell responses to AZD1222 COVID-19 vaccine. Regarding this clone: Its antigen is still unknown.

The study, taken as a whole, reports: Only after the peak T cell response were repertoires sampled.

The CDR3 consists of 14 residues. Between the trimmed V and J ends, which lost 8 bases and 8 bases, there was a span of 21 bases. Germline CDR1 reads SNHLY; CDR2 reads FYNNEI. Repertoires were generated with immunoSEQ multiplex PCR, while TCRdb's copy carries only in-frame clones and drops some. The sample shows tens of thousands of clones, 92% of them seen only once. The rearrangement links TRBV2 to TRBJ1-2, with D possibly being TRBD1 (6 bases). The clonotype was recovered from an adult in good health. The input for sequencing was peripheral blood, taken on day 0 of AZD1222 vaccination. The chain's CDR3 is CASGRRGVRGGYTF. The CDR3 nucleotides read TGTGCCAGCGGGAGAAGGGGGGTCCGAGGCGGCTACACCTTC.